The table lists the clone carrying this TCR beta chain with a few counts. Its target is unknown. The repertoire was sequenced with immunoSEQ multiplex PCR; TCRdb's copy has only in-frame clones and lacks some. The table shows 15,000 to 20,000 clones, with about four fifths occurring only once. Unexposed donor CD4+ T cells date from 2011-2018, before the COVID-19 pandemic. Isolation of CD4+ T cells took place after about eleven days in culture. Germline CDR1 reads SGDLS; CDR2 reads YYNGEE. CDR3 length: 14 residues. V shed 2 bases and J shed 6 bases, with 11 bases lying between them. The data stem from a study of CD4 T cells in relation to SARS-CoV-2 and coronaviruses. The wider study: TCR beta CDR3s were sequenced after approximately ten-day antigen culture of PBMCs. Crossreactive spike epitopes shared across donors were mapped to their HLA restriction.

The source of this sequence is a human donor in good health. Sequenced material: CD4+ T cells from PBMCs, cultured in vitro. The chain uses TRBV9 and TRBJ2-2, with unresolved D. CDR3 protein: CASSVGTESGELFF. Written as DNA, the CDR3 is TGTGCCAGCAGCGTGGGTACGGAATCCGGGGAGCTGTTTTTT. The whole variable domain, filled in from reference TRBV9 and TRBJ2-2, reads DSGVTQTPKHLITATGQRVTLRCSPRSGDLSVYWYQQSLDQGLQFLIQYYNGEERAKGNILERFSAQQFPDLHSELNLSSLELGDSALYFCASSVGTESGELFFGEGSRLTVL.